This T cell receptor (beta chain) was retrieved from a study of cytomegalovirus exposure and HLA in healthy donors. As regards this clone: Its antigen is unidentified.

Amplification used 60 Vbeta primers and 13 Jbeta primers. The table came from immunoSEQ multiplex PCR; TCRdb's copy has only in-frame clones and leaves some out. The sample has about 130,000 clones, about 79% seen once; the top ten hold less than 3.5%. V shed 0 bases, J shed 5 bases, and the junction held 5 bases outside the gene matches. This CDR3 comprises 14 residues. The germline CDR1 and CDR2 sequences are SGHDT and YYEEEE. General study results and limits: Previous analysis showed most TCR beta V segments were productive about 90% or about 30% of the time.

The material sequenced was PBMCs. The J gene is TRBJ2-7, the V gene TRBV5-6, with TRBD1 identical over 7 bases. This clonotype originated in a man in his fifties or sixties in good health and CMV-seronegative. CDR3 region: CASSLGDSLHEQYF. The CDR3 region has the DNA TGTGCCAGCAGCTTGGGGGACAGCCTCCACGAGCAGTACTTC. Full variable domain (remainder filled in from reference TRBV5-6 and TRBJ2-7): DAGVTQSPTHLIKTRGQQVTLRCSPKSGHDTVSWYQQALGQGPQFIFQYYEEEERQRGNFPDRFSGHQFPNYSSELNVNALLLGDSALYLCASSLGDSLHEQYFGPGTRLTVT.